The T cell receptor (beta chain) described here comes from a study of shared clonotypes between healthy human individuals. The V gene's germline CDR1 is LNHNV and CDR2 YYDKDF (reference sequence). The CDR3 runs 14 residues. V shed 0 bases and J shed 3 bases, with 8 bases lying between them. Clones were read by immunoSEQ multiplex PCR, and TCRdb kept only the in-frame ones, dropping some. The sample shows 2,500,000 or so clones, 80% to 95% of them seen only once. The sequence derives from a man between 18 and 35 years old in good health. Some clones in this sample may be carry-over from other donors' samples. Input material: naive CD4+ T cells from PBMCs. Subset noted: CD45RA+ positively selected. The rearrangement uses TRBV15 and TRBJ1-1; TRBD1 is a possible D gene (6 bases). This CDR3 is CATSRDRGYTEAFF. The CDR3 coding sequence is TGTGCCACCAGCAGAGATAGGGGGTACACTGAAGCTTTCTTT.